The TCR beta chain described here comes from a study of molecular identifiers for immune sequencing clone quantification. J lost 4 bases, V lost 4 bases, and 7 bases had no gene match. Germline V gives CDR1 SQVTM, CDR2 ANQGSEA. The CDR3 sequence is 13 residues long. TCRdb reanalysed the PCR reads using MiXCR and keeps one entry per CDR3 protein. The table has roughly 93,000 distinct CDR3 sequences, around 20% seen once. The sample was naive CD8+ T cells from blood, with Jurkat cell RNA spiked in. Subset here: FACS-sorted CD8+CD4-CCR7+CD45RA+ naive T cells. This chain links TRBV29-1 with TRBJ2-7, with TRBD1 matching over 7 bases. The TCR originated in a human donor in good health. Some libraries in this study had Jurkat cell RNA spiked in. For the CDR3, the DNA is TGCAGCGTTGTTGAGACAGGGAGTTACGAGCAGTACTTC. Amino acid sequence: CSVVETGSYEQYF.